A selection of T cell receptor beta chains follows, all from one sample in a study of blood T cells in healthy people across ages. TCRdb redid the calling of the 5' RACE reads with MiXCR, one entry per CDR3 protein. The table lists hundreds of thousands of distinct CDR3 sequences, 55% to 75% of them singletons. The source material was blood. The receptors were sampled from a young man in good health. Each CDR3 is given with its conserved first and last residue. Each record gives: clone size, V gene, D gene, J gene, CDR3 DNA, CDR3 protein. D genes are given only for firm matches. The size entry is marked missing in some rows and otherwise reads once, few, many or a size class.

NA	TRBV7-2	NA	TRBJ2-3	TGTGCCAGCAGCTCCGCGGGAAGTCGCGTTGATACGCAGTATTTT	CASSSAGSRVDTQYF
few	TRBV9	TRBD1	TRBJ2-5	TGTGCCAGCAGCGTAGAGGGTGGGGGATCCGGGACAGGGAAAGAGACCCAGTACTTC	CASSVEGGGSGTGKETQYF
NA	TRBV11-2	TRBD2	TRBJ2-3	TGTGCCAGCAGCGCAACCGGGACGGGAGGTACGCAGTATTTT	CASSATGTGGTQYF
few	TRBV24-1	NA	TRBJ2-7	TGTGCCACCAGTGTTAGGACAGTGGACCTTGAAGAGCAGTACTTC	CATSVRTVDLEEQYF
NA	TRBV7-9	NA	TRBJ1-2	TGTGCCAGCAGCCCCCCCGAGGCAGGGAGGAACTATGGCTACACCTTC	CASSPPEAGRNYGYTF
NA	TRBV3-1	NA	TRBJ2-1	TGTGCCAGCAGCCAAGCCCGTAGCAGGTATGAGCAGTTCTTC	CASSQARSRYEQFF
NA	TRBV12-3/TRBV12-4	TRBD2	TRBJ2-5	TGTGCCAGCGTTAAGAGGGGTAGCGGGGGGGCCTATGAGACCCAGTACTTC	CASVKRGSGGAYETQYF
NA	TRBV5-5	TRBD2	TRBJ2-5	TGTGCCAGCACCACTAGCGGGAGTTTCAATGAGCAGTACTTC	CASTTSGSFNEQYF
NA	TRBV11-1	NA	TRBJ2-1	TGTGCCAGCAGCTTAGCGCTGGAGTCCTACAATGAGCAGTTCTTC	CASSLALESYNEQFF
many	TRBV7-2	NA	TRBJ2-1	TGTGCCAGCAGCCCATTGGAGCGGACAAACAATGAGCAGTTCTTC	CASSPLERTNNEQFF
NA	TRBV24-1	NA	TRBJ2-1	TGTGCCACCCAACATGGAGGTGGCACAGGTTACAATGAGCAGTTCTTC	CATQHGGGTGYNEQFF
many	TRBV3-1	TRBD2	TRBJ2-1	TGTGCCAGCAGCCTTAGCGGGAGGGTTAATGAGCAGTTCTTC	CASSLSGRVNEQFF
NA	TRBV4-3	NA	TRBJ2-7	TGCGCCAGCAGCCATGGGGTCGAACCCTCCTACGAGCAGTACTTC	CASSHGVEPSYEQYF
NA	TRBV15	TRBD1	TRBJ1-2	TGTGCCACCAGCGGAGACCAGGGGGTGGAGGGCTACACCTTC	CATSGDQGVEGYTF
few	TRBV4-3	NA	TRBJ1-4	TGCGCCAGCAGCCAAAAAGTGGCAACTAATGAAAAACTGTTTTTT	CASSQKVATNEKLFF
once	TRBV11-2	NA	TRBJ2-7	TGTGCCAGCAGCTTAGGGATGTTGAATGAGCAGTACTTC	CASSLGMLNEQYF
once	TRBV6-5	TRBD2	TRBJ2-6	TGTGCCAGCAGCACTTCTAGCGGGAGACCGGTCCTGACTTTC	CASSTSSGRPVLTF
NA	TRBV7-2	NA	TRBJ2-7	TGTGCCAGCAGCTTAGTAGGTCCCCCCCGCTGGGGCCAGTACTTC	CASSLVGPPRWGQYF